One and the same sample provided the 8 T cell receptor beta chains below, sequenced in a study of shared clonotypes between healthy human individuals. Repertoires were generated with immunoSEQ multiplex PCR, while TCRdb's copy carries only in-frame clones and drops some. The sample carries about 690,000 clones, 90% recorded once. Sequences were obtained from memory CD8+ T cells from PBMCs. Noted subset: CD45RO+ cells pooled with CCR7-negative TemRA cells. The receptors were gathered from a man aged 18 to 29 in good health. Some clones in this sample may be carry-over from other donors' samples.

This chain joins TRBV19 and TRBJ1-1; no definite D call. The germline V and J ends were trimmed by 5 bases and 0 bases, with 10 bases remaining between them. The CDR3 has 14 residues. In germline, CDR1 is LNHDA, CDR2 SQIVND (reference sequence). Here the CDR3 reads CASSYSDMNTEAFF. CDR3 sequence (DNA): TGTGCCAGTAGTTATTCAGACATGAACACTGAAGCTTTCTTT.

V usage is TRBV11-3 and J usage is TRBJ2-2; D remains ambiguous. The CDR3 runs to 14 residues. Per germline, CDR1 SGHNT and CDR2 YENEEA. Trimming cost V 1 base and J 4 bases, with 7 bases left between them. The CDR3 coding sequence is TGTGCCAGCAGCTTAGGCCGGAGCACCGGGGAGCTGTTTTTT. This gives the protein CASSLGRSTGELFF.

The V call is TRBV5-5, the J call TRBJ2-7; 7 nucleotides align to TRBD2. Germline assignment: CDR1 SGHKS and CDR2 YYEKEE (reference sequence). V dropped 0 bases and J dropped 3; count of bases not matched to a gene: 6. CDR3 length equals 15 residues. The DNA for the CDR3 is TGTGCCAGCAGCTTGGGGCGGGAGCGGAGCTACGAGCAGTACTTC. Its translation is CASSLGRERSYEQYF.

V gene TRBV14 combines with J gene TRBJ2-1; TRBD2 aligns across 10 bases. The germline gives CDR1 SGHDN, CDR2 FVKESK. The CDR3 has 19 residues. J lost 5 bases, V lost 1 base, and 14 bases had no gene match. CDR3 coding DNA: TGTGCCAGCAGCCAAGTTCGGCCTAGCGGGAGTTTAAATAACAATGAGCAGTTCTTC. Translated: CASSQVRPSGSLNNNEQFF.

The chain is built from TRBV6-5 and TRBJ2-7; a possible D gene is TRBD1 (6 bases). CDR3 length equals 11 residues. CDR1 and CDR2 (germline): MNHEY, SVGAGI. V lost 6 bases to trimming and J lost 5 bases, with 8 bases between them. CDR3 nucleotides: TGTGCCAGCAGGACAGGACACGAGCAGTACTTC. Translating gives CASRTGHEQYF.

The rearrangement uses TRBV29-1 and TRBJ1-2; D is possibly TRBD1 (5 bases). The ends were cut back, 7 bases at V and 7 bases at J, with 16 bases in the middle. Germline loops: CDR1 SQVTM, CDR2 ANQGSEA. CDR3 size: 12 residues. The CDR3 sequence is CSADEGNLGYTF. As DNA, the CDR3 is TGCAGCGCCGACGAGGGGAATCTTGGCTACACCTTC.

V is TRBV29-1 and J is TRBJ1-1, with a weak D call TRBD1 (5 bases). The CDR3 is 19 amino acids. CDR1 and CDR2 from the germline V gene are SQVTM and ANQGSEA. The ends were cut back, 0 bases at V and 1 base at J, with 24 bases in the middle. The DNA of the CDR3 is TGCAGCGTTGAAGACACCCGGGGGGGTACCTATATAGGGAACACTGAAGCTTTCTTT. Encoded protein: CSVEDTRGGTYIGNTEAFF.

The CDR3 DNA follows: TGTGCCAGCAGCTTAGCAGGGGGCGTGACTCCACTAGCCAAAAACATTCAGTACTTC. Protein: CASSLAGGVTPLAKNIQYF. This chain links TRBV13 with TRBJ2-4; TRBD1 matches at 8 bases. This CDR3 spans 19 amino acids. Per germline, CDR1 PRHDT and CDR2 FYEKMQ (reference sequence). The junction had 11 bases not matched to a gene; V was cut back by 1 base and J by 0 bases. Full variable domain (rest looked up from reference TRBV13 and TRBJ2-4): AAGVIQSPRHLIKEKRETATLKCYPIPRHDTVYWYQQGPGQDPQFLISFYEKMQSDKGSIPDRFSAQQFSDYHSELNMSSLELGDSALYFCASSLAGGVTPLAKNIQYFGAGTRLSVL.